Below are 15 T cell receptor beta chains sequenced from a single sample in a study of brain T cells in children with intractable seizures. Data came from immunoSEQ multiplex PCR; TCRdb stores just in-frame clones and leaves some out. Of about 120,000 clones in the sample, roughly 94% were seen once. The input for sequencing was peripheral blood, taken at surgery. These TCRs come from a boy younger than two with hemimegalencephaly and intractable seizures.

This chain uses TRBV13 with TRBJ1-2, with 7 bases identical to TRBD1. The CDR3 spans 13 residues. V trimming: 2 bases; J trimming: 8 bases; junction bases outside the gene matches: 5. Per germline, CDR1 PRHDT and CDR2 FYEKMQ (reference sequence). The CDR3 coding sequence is TGTGCCAGCAGCTTAACAGGGGTGGAGGGCTACACCTTC. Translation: CASSLTGVEGYTF.

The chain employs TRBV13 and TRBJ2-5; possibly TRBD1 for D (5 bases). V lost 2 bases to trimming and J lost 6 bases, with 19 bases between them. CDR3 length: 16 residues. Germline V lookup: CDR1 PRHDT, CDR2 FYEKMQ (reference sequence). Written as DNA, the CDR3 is TGTGCCAGCAGCTTATCGGGTTGGGGCGGCGAGAAGACCCAGTACTTC. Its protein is CASSLSGWGGEKTQYF.

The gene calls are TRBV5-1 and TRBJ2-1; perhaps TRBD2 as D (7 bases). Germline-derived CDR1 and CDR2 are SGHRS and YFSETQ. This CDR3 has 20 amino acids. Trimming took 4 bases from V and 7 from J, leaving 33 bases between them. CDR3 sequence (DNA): TGCGCCAGCAGCCAAACGCTGGCGGGGGCTACGGAGCGGGTATGGAATGAGCAGTTCTTC. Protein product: CASSQTLAGATERVWNEQFF.

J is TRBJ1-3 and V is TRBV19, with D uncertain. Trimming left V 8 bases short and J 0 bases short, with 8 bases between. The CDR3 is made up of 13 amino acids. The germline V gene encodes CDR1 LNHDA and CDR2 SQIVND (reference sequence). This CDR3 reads CASRPPSGNTIYF. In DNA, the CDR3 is TGTGCCAGTCGGCCTCCCTCTGGAAACACCATATATTTT. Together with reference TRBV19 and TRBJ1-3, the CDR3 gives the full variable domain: DGGITQSPKYLFRKEGQNVTLSCEQNLNHDAMYWYRQDPGQGLRLIYYSQIVNDFQKGDIAEGYSVSREKKESFPLTVTSAQKNPTAFYLCASRPPSGNTIYFGEGSWLTVV.

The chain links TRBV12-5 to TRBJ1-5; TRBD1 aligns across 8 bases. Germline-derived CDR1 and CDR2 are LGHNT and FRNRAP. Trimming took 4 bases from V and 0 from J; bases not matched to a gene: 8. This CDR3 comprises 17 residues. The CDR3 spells CASGSGQGLNSNQPQHF. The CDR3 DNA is TGTGCTAGTGGTTCAGGACAGGGCCTCAATAGCAATCAGCCCCAGCATTTT.

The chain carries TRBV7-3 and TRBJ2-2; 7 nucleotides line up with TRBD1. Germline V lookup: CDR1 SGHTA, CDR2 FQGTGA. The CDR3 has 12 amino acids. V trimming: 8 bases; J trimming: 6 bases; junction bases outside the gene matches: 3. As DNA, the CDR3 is TGTGCCAGCTCGCAGGGGGCCGGGGAGCTGTTTTTT. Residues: CASSQGAGELFF.

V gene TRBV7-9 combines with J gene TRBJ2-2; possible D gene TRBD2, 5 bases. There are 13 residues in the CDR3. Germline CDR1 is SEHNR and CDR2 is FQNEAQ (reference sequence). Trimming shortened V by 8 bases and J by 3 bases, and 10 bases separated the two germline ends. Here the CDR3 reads CASGKRYTGELFF. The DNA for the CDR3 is TGTGCCAGCGGGAAGCGGTACACCGGGGAGCTGTTTTTT.

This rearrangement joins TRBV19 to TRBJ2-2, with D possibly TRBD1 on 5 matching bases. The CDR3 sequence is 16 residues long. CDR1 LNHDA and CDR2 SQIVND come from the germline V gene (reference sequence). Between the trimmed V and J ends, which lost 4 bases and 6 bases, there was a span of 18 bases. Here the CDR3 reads CASSTNGRQGSGELFF. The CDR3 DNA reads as TGTGCCAGTAGTACCAATGGCCGCCAGGGCTCCGGGGAGCTGTTTTTT.

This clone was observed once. CDR3 bases: TGTGCCAGTAGTGCCTCTGACAGGGGGCGGAGAGATACGCAGTATTTT. Translated: CASSASDRGRRDTQYF. The J gene is TRBJ2-3, the V gene TRBV19; 10 bases fit TRBD1. CDR3 length: 16 residues. With 5 bases clipped from V and 5 bases from J, the junction kept 10 bases outside the gene matches. CDR1 and CDR2 from the germline V gene are LNHDA and SQIVND (reference sequence).

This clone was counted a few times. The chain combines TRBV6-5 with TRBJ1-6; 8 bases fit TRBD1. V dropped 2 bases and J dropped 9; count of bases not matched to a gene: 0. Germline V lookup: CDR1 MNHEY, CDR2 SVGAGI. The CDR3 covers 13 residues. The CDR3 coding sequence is TGTGCCAGCAGTTACACAGGGGGTTCACCCCTCCACTTT. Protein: CASSYTGGSPLHF.

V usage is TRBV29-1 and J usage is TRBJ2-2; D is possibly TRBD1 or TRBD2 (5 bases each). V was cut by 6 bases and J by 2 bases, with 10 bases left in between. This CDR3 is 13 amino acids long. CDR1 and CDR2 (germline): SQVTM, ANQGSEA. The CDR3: CSVARDNTGELFF. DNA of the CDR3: TGCAGCGTGGCCCGGGACAACACCGGGGAGCTGTTTTTT.

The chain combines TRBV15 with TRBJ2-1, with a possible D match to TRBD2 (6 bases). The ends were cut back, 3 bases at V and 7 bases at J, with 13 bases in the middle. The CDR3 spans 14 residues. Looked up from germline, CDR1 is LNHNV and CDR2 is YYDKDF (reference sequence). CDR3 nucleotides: TGTGCCACCAGCAGGCGGACTATTGGGAATGAGCAGTTCTTC. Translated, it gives CATSRRTIGNEQFF.

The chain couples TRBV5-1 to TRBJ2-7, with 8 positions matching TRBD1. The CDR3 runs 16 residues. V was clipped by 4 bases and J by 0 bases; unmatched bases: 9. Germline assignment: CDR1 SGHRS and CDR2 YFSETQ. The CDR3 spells CASSGSAGGLSYEQYF. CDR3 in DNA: TGCGCCAGCAGCGGATCGGCAGGGGGCCTCTCCTACGAGCAGTACTTC.

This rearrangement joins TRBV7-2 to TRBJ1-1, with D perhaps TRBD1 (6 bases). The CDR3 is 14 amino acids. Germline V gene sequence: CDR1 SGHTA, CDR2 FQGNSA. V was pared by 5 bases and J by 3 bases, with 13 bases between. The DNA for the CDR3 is TGTGCCAGCAGCAGAGAGGGGGGGGACACTGAAGCTTTCTTT. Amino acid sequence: CASSREGGDTEAFF.

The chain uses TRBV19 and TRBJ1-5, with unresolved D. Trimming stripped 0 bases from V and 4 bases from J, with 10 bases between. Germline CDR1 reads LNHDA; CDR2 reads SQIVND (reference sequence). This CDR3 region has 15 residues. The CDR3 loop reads CASSIDGSGNQPQHF. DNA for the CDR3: TGTGCCAGTAGTATAGACGGGTCGGGGAATCAGCCCCAGCATTTT.